This is a list of T cell receptor beta chains from one sample in a study of T cells in narcolepsy. The assay was immunoSEQ multiplex PCR, and TCRdb's table has in-frame clones only and misses some. The table shows about 35,000 clones, with approximately 84% occurring only once. Input material: memory (CD45RA-) CD4+ T cells from blood. Receptor source: a human donor in good health. Both conserved end residues are part of each CDR3. A D gene is named only where the DNA matches it firmly. Not all rows give a size; the values are once, few, many and, for expanded clones, a class.

clone size | D gene | J gene | V gene | CDR3 DNA | CDR3 protein
- | - | TRBJ1-1 | TRBV7-2 | TGTGCCAGCAGCTTTGCGGGACTCCCTGAAGCTTTCTTT | CASSFAGLPEAFF
- | - | TRBJ2-7 | TRBV5-6 | TGTGCCAGCAGTACCAATAGGAATCCCTACGAGCAGTACTTC | CASSTNRNPYEQYF
- | - | TRBJ2-1 | TRBV5-4 | TGTGCCAGCAGGGACCCCTACTCCTACAATGAGCAGTTCTTC | CASRDPYSYNEQFF
- | TRBD1 | TRBJ2-7 | TRBV27 | TGTGCCAGCAGTTTAATCCGGGACAGGGGGCTCGGCGAGCAGTACTTC | CASSLIRDRGLGEQYF
- | - | TRBJ1-1 | TRBV5-4 | TGTGCCAGCAGCCCACGATACCAGGGGAAGGACACTGAAGCTTTCTTT | CASSPRYQGKDTEAFF
- | - | TRBJ2-7 | TRBV7-2 | TGTGCCAGCAGCTTAGGGGGGACCCTGAACTACGAGCAGTACTTC | CASSLGGTLNYEQYF
once | - | TRBJ2-2 | TRBV9 | TGTGCCAGCAGCTCCAACCCGGCAAGATGGGACACCGGGGAGCTGTTTTTT | CASSSNPARWDTGELFF
- | - | TRBJ1-3 | TRBV27 | TGTGCCAGCAGTTCTCCGGCGAAGGGCAACACCATATATTTT | CASSSPAKGNTIYF
- | TRBD2 | TRBJ2-7 | TRBV15 | TGTGCCACCAGCAGAGAGAGAGGACGGCTAGCGGTCGAGCAGTACTTC | CATSRERGRLAVEQYF
- | - | TRBJ2-1 | TRBV9 | TGTGCCAGCAGCCCGAACGCGCGGGATAGGGGTGAGCAGTTCTTC | CASSPNARDRGEQFF
- | - | TRBJ2-2 | TRBV6-1 | TGTGCCAGCAGTGGAGCGGCCACCGGGGAGCTGTTTTTT | CASSGAATGELFF
- | TRBD2 | TRBJ2-3 | TRBV11-2 | TGTGCCAGCAGCTCCCTAGCGGGAGGGCCAGATACGCAGTATTTT | CASSSLAGGPDTQYF
- | - | TRBJ2-7 | TRBV2 | TGTGCCAGCAGTGAAGCTATGGAGGACGAGCAGTACTTC | CASSEAMEDEQYF
- | - | TRBJ2-2 | TRBV10-1 | TGCGCCAGCAGTGACACCAGGAACACCGGGGAGCTGTTTTTT | CASSDTRNTGELFF
- | - | TRBJ1-5 | TRBV6-1 | TGTGCCAGCAGCCAGACAAAGAGTCAGCCCCAGCATTTT | CASSQTKSQPQHF
few | - | TRBJ1-4 | TRBV4-3 | TGCGCCAGCAGCCAAGACTGGCTGCTTAATGAAAAACTGTTTTTT | CASSQDWLLNEKLFF
once | - | TRBJ1-4 | TRBV6-5 | TGTGCCAGCTCGCCAGTCCTTAATGAAAAACTGTTTTTT | CASSPVLNEKLFF
- | - | TRBJ2-3 | TRBV9 | TGTGCCAGCAGCGTTTTAGCTAGCGGCACAGATACGCAGTATTTT | CASSVLASGTDTQYF
few | TRBD2 | TRBJ2-5 | TRBV6-6 | TGTGCCAGCACTCCCAGCGGGGGAGTAGAGACCCAGTACTTC | CASTPSGGVETQYF
- | - | TRBJ2-1 | TRBV9 | TGTGCCAGCAGCGTCGGTGTAGCGGATGAGCAGTTCTTC | CASSVGVADEQFF
- | TRBD2 | TRBJ2-3 | TRBV7-3 | TGTGCCAGCAGCCAGCGGACTAGCGGGTTCCTCACAGATACGCAGTATTTT | CASSQRTSGFLTDTQYF
- | TRBD1 | TRBJ1-1 | TRBV28 | TGTGCCAGCAGTGGGGGGGACAGGGGGCCCACTGAAGCTTTCTTT | CASSGGDRGPTEAFF